The source of this T cell receptor beta chain is a study of cytomegalovirus exposure and HLA in healthy donors. Points from the study as a whole: When analyzed later, a missense DCLRE1C variant was found to be linked to TCR beta V- and J-gene trimming. A later analysis showed that HLA-associated TCR beta chains had undergone more clonal expansion than equally common others. Reportedly, TCR beta sequences accurately predicted HLA-A and HLA-B alleles in most subjects. Analysis performed later found 16,951 TCR beta sequences associated with HLA alleles at 0.05 false discovery rate.

Note on this clone: No antigen is known for it.

PCR involved 60 Vbeta and 13 Jbeta primers. Method: immunoSEQ multiplex PCR; TCRdb's copy keeps in-frame clones and lacks some. The table lists about 79,000 clones, 67% of them singletons. Germline loops: CDR1 LNHDA, CDR2 SQIVND (reference sequence). V was trimmed by 3 bases and J by 7 bases, leaving 22 bases between them. The CDR3 sequence is 16 residues long. The sequence derives from a woman aged 45-65 years in good health and CMV-seropositive. The rearrangement uses TRBV19 and TRBJ2-7; maybe TRBD1 (7 bases). The sample taken for sequencing was PBMCs. The CDR3 bases are TGTGCCAGTAGTATGGGGGGACAGCTTGGACGGGAAGAGCAGTACTTC. Protein: CASSMGGQLGREEQYF.